Listed below are T cell receptor beta chains from one sample, sequenced in a study of T cell responses to AZD1222 COVID-19 vaccine. Repertoires were generated with immunoSEQ multiplex PCR, while TCRdb's copy carries only in-frame clones and drops some. The table records 90,000 to 150,000 clones, roughly 87% of them present only once. Sample: peripheral blood, taken 28 days after the second AZD1222 dose. The origin of the receptors is an adult who received the AZD1222 COVID-19 vaccine. The CDR3 runs from the conserved cysteine through the conserved F or W. A D gene is named only where the DNA matches it firmly. Rows may omit the clone size; those that give it use once, few, many or a size class.

cdr3_length clone_size j_call d_call v_call cdr3_nt cdr3_aa
15 . TRBJ2-5 . TRBV11-2 TGTGCCAGCAGCTTAGGTTATAAGGGTCAAGAGACCCAGTACTTC CASSLGYKGQETQYF
13 . TRBJ1-6 . TRBV10-2 TGCGCCAGCAGTGAGTCTAAGGGTTCACCCCTCCACTTT CASSESKGSPLHF
15 . TRBJ2-2 TRBD1 TRBV28 TGTGCCAGCAGACAAACGGGACAGTTCAGCGGGGAGCTGTTTTTT CASRQTGQFSGELFF
13 . TRBJ1-5 . TRBV18 TGTGCCAGTAACCTGAATAGCAATCAGCCCCAGCATTTT CASNLNSNQPQHF
17 . TRBJ2-1 TRBD2 TRBV16 TGTGCCAGCAACGAAGGGACTAGCGGTCTCCTAGACAATGAGCAGTTCTTC CASNEGTSGLLDNEQFF
15 few TRBJ1-4 . TRBV18 TGTGCCAGCTCAGAAACCATCAAAATTAATGAAAAACTGTTTTTT CASSETIKINEKLFF
14 . TRBJ1-4 . TRBV21-1 TGTGCCAGCTTTAAGCAGACAACTAATGAAAAACTGTTTTTT CASFKQTTNEKLFF
15 many TRBJ2-5 TRBD1 TRBV2 TGTGCCAGCAGCACCCAGGGACAGGTTGGGGAGACCCAGTACTTC CASSTQGQVGETQYF
11 . TRBJ1-1 . TRBV28 TGTGCCAGCCGGACAAACACTGAAGCTTTCTTT CASRTNTEAFF
16 few TRBJ1-6 . TRBV18 TGTGCCAGCTCAGCCACCCCGGGGGCGGCGAATTCACCCCTCCACTTT CASSATPGAANSPLHF
14 few TRBJ1-4 TRBD1 TRBV11-2 TGTGCCAGCAGCCGGGACAGGGTCGGCGAAAAACTGTTTTTT CASSRDRVGEKLFF
17 . TRBJ1-5 . TRBV19 TGTGCCAGTAGGCCCGCGGTGGGGGTAAGGAGCAATCAGCCCCAGCATTTT CASRPAVGVRSNQPQHF
14 . TRBJ1-5 . TRBV10-3 TGTGCCATCAGTGAGGCGCAGGGAAACCAGCCCCAGCATTTT CAISEAQGNQPQHF
15 . TRBJ2-3 . TRBV7-2 TGTGCCAGCAGCTTAGCGGCGGGGGCCACAGATACGCAGTATTTT CASSLAAGATDTQYF
12 . TRBJ2-2 . TRBV5-1 TGCGCCAGCAGCTTGTTGAGGGGGAAGCTGTTTTTT CASSLLRGKLFF
14 . TRBJ1-2 . TRBV9 TGTGCCAGCAGCGTAAGCTCGGATCTGGGGGGCTACACCTTC CASSVSSDLGGYTF
14 . TRBJ1-1 . TRBV5-1 TGCGCCAGCAGCTTGGATCTGGGTCTCGCTGAAGCTTTCTTT CASSLDLGLAEAFF
15 . TRBJ2-7 . TRBV6-5 TGTGCCAGCCCCCCGGGGGGCAGGGGCTCCTACGAGCAGTACTTC CASPPGGRGSYEQYF
14 . TRBJ1-1 TRBD1 TRBV6-4 TGTGCCAGCAGCCCGGACAGGAGGAACACTGAAGCTTTCTTT CASSPDRRNTEAFF
14 . TRBJ1-6 . TRBV11-2 TGTGCCAGCAGCTTAAATTTAGGGGATTCACCCCTCCACTTT CASSLNLGDSPLHF
14 few TRBJ1-5 . TRBV7-2 TGTGCCAGCAGGGAACAGGGCGAAGGTCAGCCCCAGCATTTT CASREQGEGQPQHF
18 . TRBJ2-3 TRBD2 TRBV5-1 TGCGCCAGCAGCAGGACAGATAGCGGGGGGGCTTCGGCAGATACGCAGTATTTT CASSRTDSGGASADTQYF
15 . TRBJ2-2 . TRBV11-3 TGTGCCAGCAGCCCGGCCCCGGGGGACACCGGGGAGCTGTTTTTT CASSPAPGDTGELFF
22 . TRBJ1-2 . TRBV28 TGTGCCAGCGGGTTCCTCTTAACAGTACCCATTGGATGGGGGCACTCTAACTATGGCTACACCTTC CASGFLLTVPIGWGHSNYGYTF
14 . TRBJ1-5 . TRBV7-9 TGTGCCAGCAGCGTTGAGTATAGCAATCAGCCCCAGCATTTT CASSVEYSNQPQHF
16 . TRBJ1-5 . TRBV7-8 TGTGCCAGCAGCTCCAAAAGGACAGAGAGCAATCAGCCCCAGCATTTT CASSSKRTESNQPQHF
12 . TRBJ2-3 . TRBV14 TGTGCCAGCAGCCCCCAGGGATATACGCAGTATTTT CASSPQGYTQYF
13 . TRBJ1-1 . TRBV7-3 TGTGCCAGCAGCTTAATGTCGAGAACTGAAGCTTTCTTT CASSLMSRTEAFF
14 . TRBJ1-5 . TRBV6-5 TGTGCCAGCATCTCCCAGGTGGCAGGTCAGCCCCAGCATTTT CASISQVAGQPQHF
14 . TRBJ1-2 . TRBV27 TGTGCCAGCAGTTTATCGAGGCAGAACTATGGCTACACCTTC CASSLSRQNYGYTF
16 . TRBJ1-3 . TRBV19 TGTGCCAGTATTCCCCGTCTAGGTCCCTCTGGAAACACCATATATTTT CASIPRLGPSGNTIYF
12 . TRBJ1-2 . TRBV28 TGTGCCAGCGTTGGGGGAAACTATGGCTACACCTTC CASVGGNYGYTF
16 . TRBJ1-4 . TRBV6-5 TGTGCCAGCAGTTCCCACGCGGTGGCAACTAATGAAAAACTGTTTTTT CASSSHAVATNEKLFF
16 . TRBJ1-1 TRBD1 TRBV19 TGTGCCAGTAGTATACCCTCAGGGACAGTTAACACTGAAGCTTTCTTT CASSIPSGTVNTEAFF
17 . TRBJ1-3 . TRBV28 TGTGCCAGCAGTCCCCCGGGGTCAGGACCCTCTGGAAACACCATATATTTT CASSPPGSGPSGNTIYF
14 . TRBJ1-1 . TRBV3-1/TRBV3-2 TGTGCCAGCAGCCAAGCTTGGGGGAACACTGAAGCTTTCTTT CASSQAWGNTEAFF
12 . TRBJ1-2 . TRBV19 TGTGCCGCCCGGGACATGAGCTATGGCTACACCTTC CAARDMSYGYTF
15 . TRBJ2-1 . TRBV19 TGTGCCAGTAGTATAAGGAGGGCTCCCTCAGATGAGCAGTTCTTC CASSIRRAPSDEQFF
15 . TRBJ1-4 TRBD1 TRBV5-4 TGTGCCAGCAGCCCGACAGGGACTTTCGGTGAAAAACTGTTTTTT CASSPTGTFGEKLFF
16 . TRBJ1-2 . TRBV10-2 TGCGCCAGCAGTGAGCGGGGCGGGTCCTCTGGGTATGGCTACACCTTC CASSERGGSSGYGYTF
12 . TRBJ1-1 . TRBV9 TGTGCCAGCAGCGCAGTTGAAGTTGAAGCTTTCTTT CASSAVEVEAFF
12 . TRBJ1-4 . TRBV7-2 TGTGCCAGCAGCTCGACCGGAGGAAAACTGTTTTTT CASSSTGGKLFF
15 . TRBJ2-7 . TRBV5-1 TGCGCCAGCAGCTTGGCGGGGGCTCCTTGGTACGAGCAGTACTTC CASSLAGAPWYEQYF
14 once TRBJ1-5 . TRBV19 TGTGCCAGTAAAGGGCTGCGGGACAATCAGCCCCAGCATTTT CASKGLRDNQPQHF
13 . TRBJ1-2 . TRBV7-8 TGTGCCAGCAGCTCCAACCGGAACTATGGCTACACCTTC CASSSNRNYGYTF
16 few TRBJ1-1 . TRBV5-1 TGCGCCAGCAGCTGGGACGCAGGACGGCGGAACACTGAAGCTTTCTTT CASSWDAGRRNTEAFF
16 . TRBJ2-5 TRBD2 TRBV6-1 TGTGCCAGCAGTGAAAATGTAGCGGGGGGGTTGGAGACCCAGTACTTC CASSENVAGGLETQYF
15 . TRBJ1-4 . TRBV7-6 TGTGCCAGCAGTTCCGGGACGACAACTAATGAAAAACTGTTTTTT CASSSGTTTNEKLFF
17 . TRBJ2-1 TRBD2 TRBV11-2 TGTGCCAGCAGCACCGGGACTAGCGGGGGGGCGCGGAGTGAGCAGTTCTTC CASSTGTSGGARSEQFF
16 . TRBJ1-4 TRBD1 TRBV28 TGTGCCAGCAGTTTTAATAGGGGGCGAACTAATGAAAAACTGTTTTTT CASSFNRGRTNEKLFF
15 . TRBJ2-1 . TRBV4-1 TGCGCCAGCAGCCCGTCGGAGGGTTGGAACAATGAGCAGTTCTTC CASSPSEGWNNEQFF
16 . TRBJ2-1 TRBD2 TRBV10-3 TGTGCCATCAGGAGAGCGGGGGGGAGCTCCTACAATGAGCAGTTCTTC CAIRRAGGSSYNEQFF
15 . TRBJ1-5 TRBD1 TRBV27 TGTGCCAGCAGTTTATCGGGACAGAACAATCAGCCCCAGCATTTT CASSLSGQNNQPQHF
14 . TRBJ1-5 TRBD1 TRBV6-2/TRBV6-3 TGTGCCAGCAGCCTAACAGGGGGCTTTCAGCCCCAGCATTTT CASSLTGGFQPQHF
11 once TRBJ1-1 . TRBV12-3/TRBV12-4 TGTGCCAGTCTGCGGAACACTGAAGCTTTCTTT CASLRNTEAFF